A selection of T cell receptor beta chains follows, all from one sample in a study of shared clonotypes between healthy human individuals. Profiling relied on immunoSEQ multiplex PCR, and the TCRdb table lists in-frame clones only, not all of them. Of 450,000 to 500,000 clones in the sample, 79% were seen once. The sample taken for sequencing was PBMCs. These receptors originate from a middle-aged woman in good health. Some clones in this sample may be carry-over from other donors' samples. CDR3s include the opening cysteine and the closing phenylalanine or tryptophan. The D gene is left open where the match is weak. The size entry is marked missing in some rows and otherwise reads once, few, many or a size class.

TRBJ2-1 | TRBV7-9 | 18 | NA | TRBD2 | TGTGCCAGCAGCCGTGGATTGTTGGGGACTAGTTATAACAATGAGCAGTTCTTC | CASSRGLLGTSYNNEQFF
TRBJ2-3 | TRBV10-1 | 14 | NA | NA | TGCGCCAGCAGTGAGAGCAGGGCAACAGATACGCAGTATTTT | CASSESRATDTQYF
TRBJ2-3 | TRBV2 | 16 | few | NA | TGTGCCAGCGCGTCTTTCCTAGGTACTAGCACAGATACGCAGTATTTT | CASASFLGTSTDTQYF
TRBJ1-5 | TRBV2 | 14 | NA | NA | TGTGCCAGCCAGTCGGACAGTAAGTATCAGCCCCAGCATTTT | CASQSDSKYQPQHF
TRBJ2-7 | TRBV28 | 14 | NA | TRBD2 | TGTGCCAGCAGTCTAGCGGGAAGTAAGTACGAGCAGTACTTC | CASSLAGSKYEQYF
TRBJ2-7 | TRBV2 | 16 | few | NA | TGTGCCAGCAGTGATTGGGGAACAGGCAGCAACTACGAGCAGTACTTC | CASSDWGTGSNYEQYF
TRBJ1-1 | TRBV28 | 15 | NA | TRBD1 | TGTGCCAGCAGTTTCACCGGGACAGGGATAACTGAAGCTTTCTTT | CASSFTGTGITEAFF
TRBJ2-5 | TRBV5-5 | 16 | NA | TRBD2 | TGTGCCAGCAGCACAAAACTAGCGGGGACACGGGAGACCCAGTACTTC | CASSTKLAGTRETQYF
TRBJ2-7 | TRBV4-2 | 15 | NA | NA | TGTGCCAGCAGCCAGTATACAGGAGGCCTTTACGAGCAGTACTTC | CASSQYTGGLYEQYF
TRBJ2-7 | TRBV6-1 | 15 | NA | NA | TGTGCCAGCAGTGAAGAATCTCGGAGGTTCGACGAGCAGTACTTC | CASSEESRRFDEQYF
TRBJ1-2 | TRBV27 | 13 | NA | NA | TGTGCCAGCAGCCATGGGTTAAGGAATGGCTACACCTTC | CASSHGLRNGYTF
TRBJ1-1 | TRBV7-9 | 13 | NA | NA | TGTGCCAGCAGCTTCGGATATAGCACTGAAGCTTTCTTT | CASSFGYSTEAFF
TRBJ2-5 | TRBV5-1 | 16 | once | TRBD2 | TGCGCCAGCAGCTTGAGGGACGGGAGGGACCAAGAGACCCAGTACTTC | CASSLRDGRDQETQYF